One sample yielded the 4 T cell receptor beta chains listed below, sequenced in a study of T cell responses to AZD1222 COVID-19 vaccine. This table comes from immunoSEQ multiplex PCR, and its TCRdb copy is limited to in-frame clones, with some not included. The table lists roughly 85,000 clones, around 90% of them singletons, with roughly 5% in the top ten. The sample in question was peripheral blood, obtained on day 0 of MenACWY control vaccination. Receptor source: an adult in good health.

The CDR3 nucleotides read TGCAGCGTCAAACAGGGAATAAGGAGCTACGAGCAGTACTTC. Protein product: CSVKQGIRSYEQYF. The genes are TRBV29-1 and TRBJ2-7; tentatively, D is TRBD1 (6 bases). Germline lookup yields CDR1 SQVTM and CDR2 ANQGSEA. Trimming stripped 6 bases from V and 3 bases from J, with 18 bases between. The CDR3 has 14 amino acids.

This sequence joins TRBV5-4 and TRBJ2-5; 12 bases are a match to TRBD2. Looked up from germline, CDR1 is SGHNT and CDR2 is YYREEE (reference sequence). V dropped 2 bases and J dropped 6; count of bases not matched to a gene: 5. The CDR3 sequence is 15 residues long. The CDR3 loop is CASSFLAGGQKTQYF. The CDR3 nucleotides are TGTGCCAGCAGCTTCCTAGCGGGGGGGCAAAAGACCCAGTACTTC.

The J gene is TRBJ2-7, the V gene TRBV5-1; TRBD1 is a possible D gene (6 bases). CDR1 is SGHRS and CDR2 is YFSETQ in the germline V gene. The CDR3 consists of 15 residues. V was clipped by 0 bases and J by 4 bases, with 14 bases between them. The CDR3 nucleotides are TGCGCCAGCAGCTTGGAGACAGGACCCTTTTACGAGCAGTACTTC. It specifies CASSLETGPFYEQYF.

The chain recombines TRBV7-2 with TRBJ1-5, with D perhaps TRBD1 (5 bases). Germline CDR1 reads SGHTA; CDR2 reads FQGNSA. The CDR3 spans 16 residues. Trimming pared 4 bases from V and 0 bases from J, leaving 13 bases between. CDR3 amino acids: CASSWDGPYSNQPQHF. The CDR3 DNA sequence: TGTGCCAGCAGCTGGGACGGCCCGTATAGCAATCAGCCCCAGCATTTT.